This is a list of T cell receptor beta chains from one sample in a study of blood T cell repertoires in COVID-19. Sequencing was performed with immunoSEQ multiplex PCR; in TCRdb, only in-frame clones are kept and a portion is missing. The sample has about 97,000 clones, 85% seen once. The specimen was peripheral blood. These receptors were collected from a woman in her 70s with active or convalescent COVID-19. Both conserved end residues are part of each CDR3. The D gene is left open where the match is weak. Clone size appears in some rows only: once, few, many, or a class for an expanded clone.

D	V	J	size	CDR3	DNA
TRBD2	TRBV18	TRBJ2-3	NA	CASSLLAGAADTQYF	TGTGCCAGCTCACTACTAGCGGGAGCCGCAGATACGCAGTATTTT
TRBD1	TRBV6-5	TRBJ1-1	once	CASRGQGTEAFF	TGTGCCAGTAGGGGACAGGGGACTGAAGCTTTCTTT
NA	TRBV30	TRBJ2-7	NA	CAWSVYNYEQYF	TGTGCCTGGAGTGTTTACAACTACGAGCAGTACTTC
TRBD2	TRBV7-9	TRBJ2-1	NA	CASSPGGSRNEQFF	TGTGCCAGCAGCCCCGGGGGGAGTAGGAATGAGCAGTTCTTC
TRBD2	TRBV20-1	TRBJ2-1	NA	CSASRGTSGSKINEQFF	TGCAGTGCTAGTAGGGGGACTAGCGGGAGTAAGATAAATGAGCAGTTCTTC
TRBD1	TRBV6-2/TRBV6-3	TRBJ1-5	NA	CASSQSGQGRNQPQHF	TGTGCCAGCAGTCAGTCGGGACAGGGGCGGAATCAGCCCCAGCATTTT
TRBD1	TRBV7-9	TRBJ1-2	NA	CASSPTSVGGFGYTF	TGTGCCAGCAGCCCGACTTCGGTAGGGGGCTTTGGCTACACCTTC
NA	TRBV5-5	TRBJ2-3	NA	CASSVGGIADTQYF	TGTGCCAGCAGCGTCGGGGGAATAGCAGATACGCAGTATTTT
NA	TRBV5-6	TRBJ1-4	NA	CASSLSDRNEKLFF	TGTGCCAGCAGCTTGAGTGACAGGAATGAAAAACTGTTTTTT
NA	TRBV5-1	TRBJ2-3	few	CASSPEGTDTQYF	TGCGCCAGCAGCCCGGAGGGGACAGATACGCAGTATTTT
TRBD1	TRBV7-2	TRBJ2-5	NA	CASSLETTGTKTQYF	TGTGCCAGCAGCTTAGAGACGACAGGGACGAAGACCCAGTACTTC
NA	TRBV12-1	TRBJ2-3	NA	CASSSSREGWADTQYF	TGTGCCAGCAGCTCTAGTCGGGAGGGTTGGGCAGATACGCAGTATTTT
NA	TRBV2	TRBJ1-1	few	CASRAGRLNTEAFF	TGTGCCAGCAGAGCGGGACGGTTGAACACTGAAGCTTTCTTT
NA	TRBV7-3	TRBJ1-5	NA	CASSLTANQPQHF	TGTGCCAGCAGCTTAACAGCCAATCAGCCCCAGCATTTT
NA	TRBV7-9	TRBJ1-2	once	CASSDPGGYGYTF	TGTGCCAGCAGCGATCCGGGGGGCTATGGCTACACCTTC
NA	TRBV5-8	TRBJ2-3	NA	CASSFPGAQYF	TGTGCCAGCAGCTTTCCGGGGGCGCAGTATTTT
NA	TRBV18	TRBJ2-2	NA	CASSPQDLPGELFF	TGTGCCAGCTCACCACAGGACTTACCCGGGGAGCTGTTTTTT
NA	TRBV12-3/TRBV12-4	TRBJ1-1	NA	CASSFPEATEAFF	TGTGCCAGCAGTTTTCCGGAGGCCACTGAAGCTTTCTTT
NA	TRBV3-1/TRBV3-2	TRBJ1-3	NA	CASSQTSGNTIYF	TGTGCCAGCAGCCAAACTTCTGGAAACACCATATATTTT
NA	TRBV28	TRBJ1-5	NA	CASRPGTLGNQPQHF	TGTGCCAGCAGACCCGGGACACTAGGCAATCAGCCCCAGCATTTT
TRBD1	TRBV2	TRBJ1-2	NA	CASSEAKGQDGYTF	TGTGCCAGCAGTGAAGCGAAGGGACAGGATGGCTACACCTTC
NA	TRBV7-2	TRBJ2-7	NA	CASSPSGDLYEQYF	TGTGCCAGCAGCCCTTCGGGGGACCTTTACGAGCAGTACTTC
NA	TRBV21-1	TRBJ2-1	NA	CAPLRLAGYNEQFF	TGTGCCCCACTCAGACTAGCGGGGTACAATGAGCAGTTCTTC
NA	TRBV24-1	TRBJ2-6	NA	CATSDPSRSSGANVLTF	TGTGCCACCAGTGACCCAAGTAGGAGCTCTGGGGCCAACGTCCTGACTTTC
TRBD2	TRBV7-9	TRBJ2-3	NA	CASSLAGRGGTDTQYF	TGTGCCAGCAGCTTAGCGGGGCGGGGGGGCACAGATACGCAGTATTTT
TRBD1	TRBV7-2	TRBJ1-4	few	CASSLRPGQGIEKLFF	TGTGCCAGCAGCTTAAGGCCGGGACAGGGGATTGAAAAACTGTTTTTT